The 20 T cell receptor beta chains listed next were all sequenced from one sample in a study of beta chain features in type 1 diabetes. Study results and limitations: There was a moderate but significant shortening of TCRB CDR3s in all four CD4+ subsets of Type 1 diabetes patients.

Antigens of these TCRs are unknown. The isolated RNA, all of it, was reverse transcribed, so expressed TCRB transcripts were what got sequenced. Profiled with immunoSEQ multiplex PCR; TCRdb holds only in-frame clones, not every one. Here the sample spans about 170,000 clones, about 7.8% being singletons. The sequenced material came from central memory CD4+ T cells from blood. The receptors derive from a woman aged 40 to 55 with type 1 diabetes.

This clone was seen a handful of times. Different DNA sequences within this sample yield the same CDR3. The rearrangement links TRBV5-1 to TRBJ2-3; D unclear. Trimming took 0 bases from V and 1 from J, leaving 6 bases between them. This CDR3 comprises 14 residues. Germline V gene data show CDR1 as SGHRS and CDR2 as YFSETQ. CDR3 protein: CASSLARGTDTQYF. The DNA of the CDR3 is TGCGCCAGCAGCTTGGCCCGGGGCACAGATACGCAGTATTTT.

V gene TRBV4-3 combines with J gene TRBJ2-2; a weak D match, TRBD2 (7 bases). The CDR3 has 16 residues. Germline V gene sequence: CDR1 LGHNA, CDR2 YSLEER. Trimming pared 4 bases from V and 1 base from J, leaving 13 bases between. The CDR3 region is CASSPGGGVNTGELFF. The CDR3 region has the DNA TGCGCCAGCAGCCCGGGGGGCGGGGTGAACACCGGGGAGCTGTTTTTT.

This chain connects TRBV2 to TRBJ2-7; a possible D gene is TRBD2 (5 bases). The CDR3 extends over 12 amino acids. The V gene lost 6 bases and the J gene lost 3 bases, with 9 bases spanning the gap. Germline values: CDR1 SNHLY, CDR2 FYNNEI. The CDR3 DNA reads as TGTGCCAGCAGACTAGAAGTCTACGAGCAGTACTTC. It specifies CASRLEVYEQYF.

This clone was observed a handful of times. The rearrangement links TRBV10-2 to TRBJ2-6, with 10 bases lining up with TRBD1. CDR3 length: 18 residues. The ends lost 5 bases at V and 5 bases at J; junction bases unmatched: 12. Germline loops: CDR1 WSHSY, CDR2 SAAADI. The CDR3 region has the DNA TGCGCCAGCAGTAACCGGGACAGGGGCCGCCAGCGGGCCAACGTCCTGACTTTC. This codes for CASSNRDRGRQRANVLTF.

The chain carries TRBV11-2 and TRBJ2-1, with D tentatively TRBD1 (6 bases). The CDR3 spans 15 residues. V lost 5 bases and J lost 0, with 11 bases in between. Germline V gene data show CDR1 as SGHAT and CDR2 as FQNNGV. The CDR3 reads CASSPTGSSYNEQFF. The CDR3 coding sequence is TGTGCCAGCAGCCCTACAGGGAGCTCCTACAATGAGCAGTTCTTC.

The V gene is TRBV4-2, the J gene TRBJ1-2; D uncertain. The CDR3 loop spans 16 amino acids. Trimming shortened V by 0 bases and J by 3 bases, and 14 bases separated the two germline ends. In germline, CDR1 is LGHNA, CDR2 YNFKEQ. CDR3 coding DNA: TGTGCCAGCAGCCAAGACCCGACGGCGGTGGACTATGGCTACACCTTC. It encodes CASSQDPTAVDYGYTF.

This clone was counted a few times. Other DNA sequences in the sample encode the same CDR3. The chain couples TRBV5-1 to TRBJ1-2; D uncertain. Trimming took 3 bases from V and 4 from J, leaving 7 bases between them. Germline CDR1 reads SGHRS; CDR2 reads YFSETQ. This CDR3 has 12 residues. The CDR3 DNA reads TGCGCCAGCAGCTCAGGAGGCTATGGCTACACCTTC. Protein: CASSSGGYGYTF.

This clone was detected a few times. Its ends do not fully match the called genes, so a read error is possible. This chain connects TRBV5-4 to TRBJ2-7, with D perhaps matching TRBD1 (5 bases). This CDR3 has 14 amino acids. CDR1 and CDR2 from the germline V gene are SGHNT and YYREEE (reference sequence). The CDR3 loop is CASSPRDSSYAQYF. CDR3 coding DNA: TGTGCCAGCAGCCCACGTGACAGCTCCTACGCGCAGTACTTC. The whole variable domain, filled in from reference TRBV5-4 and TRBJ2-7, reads ETGVTQSPTHLIKTRGQQVTLRCSSQSGHNTVSWYQQALGQGPQFIFQYYREEENGRGNFPPRFSGLQFPNYSSELNVNALELDDSALYLCASSPRDSSYAQYFGPGTRLTVT.

The CDR3 DNA sequence: TGTGCCAGCAGCTTGGAGGCCAGGTCGTCCACTGAAGCTTTCTTT. Translating it yields CASSLEARSSTEAFF. The chain is built from TRBV7-9 and TRBJ1-1; D gene ambiguous. V was cut by 3 bases and J by 4 bases, with 15 bases left in between. Germline lookup yields CDR1 SEHNR and CDR2 FQNEAQ (reference sequence). The CDR3 totals 15 residues.

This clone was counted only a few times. CDR3 residues: CASSYPGMETQYF. The DNA for the CDR3 is TGTGCCAGCAGTTACCCGGGGATGGAGACCCAGTACTTC. The genes are TRBV6-5 and TRBJ2-5; perhaps TRBD2 as D (5 bases). CDR1 MNHEY and CDR2 SVGAGI come from the germline V gene. The V and J ends lost 2 bases and 5 bases respectively, with 9 bases between them. This CDR3 comprises 13 residues.

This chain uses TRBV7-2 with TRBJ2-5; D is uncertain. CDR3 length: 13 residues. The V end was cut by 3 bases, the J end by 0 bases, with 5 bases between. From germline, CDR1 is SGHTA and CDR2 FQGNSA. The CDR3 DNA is TGTGCCAGCAGCTTGAGCCACCAAGAGACCCAGTACTTC. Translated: CASSLSHQETQYF.

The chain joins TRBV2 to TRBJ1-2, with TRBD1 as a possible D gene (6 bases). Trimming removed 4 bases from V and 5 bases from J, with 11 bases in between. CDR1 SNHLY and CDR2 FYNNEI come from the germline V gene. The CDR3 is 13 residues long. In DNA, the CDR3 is TGTGCCAGCAGTGGAGACAGGAGTTATGGCTACACCTTC. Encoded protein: CASSGDRSYGYTF. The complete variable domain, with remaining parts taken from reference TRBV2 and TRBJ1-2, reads EPEVTQTPSHQVTQMGQEVILRCVPISNHLYFYWYRQILGQKVEFLVSFYNNEISEKSEIFDDQFSVERPDGSNFTLKIRSTKLEDSAMYFCASSGDRSYGYTFGSGTRLTVV.

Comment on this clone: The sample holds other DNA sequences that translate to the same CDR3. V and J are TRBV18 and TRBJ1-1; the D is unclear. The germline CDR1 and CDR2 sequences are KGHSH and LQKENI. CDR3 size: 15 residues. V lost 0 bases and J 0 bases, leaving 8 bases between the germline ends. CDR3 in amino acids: CASSPPGVMNTEAFF. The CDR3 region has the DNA TGTGCCAGCTCACCACCGGGAGTCATGAACACTGAAGCTTTCTTT. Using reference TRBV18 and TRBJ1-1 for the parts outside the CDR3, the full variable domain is NAGVMQNPRHLVRRRGQEARLRCSPMKGHSHVYWYRQLPEEGLKFMVYLQKENIIDESGMPKERFSAEFPKEGPSILRIQQVVRGDSAAYFCASSPPGVMNTEAFFGQGTRLTVV.

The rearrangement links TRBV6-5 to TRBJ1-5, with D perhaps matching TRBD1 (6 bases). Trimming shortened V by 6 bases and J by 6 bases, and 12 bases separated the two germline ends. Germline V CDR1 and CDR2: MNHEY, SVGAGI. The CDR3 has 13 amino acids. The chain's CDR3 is CASSERGIQPQHF. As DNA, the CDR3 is TGTGCCAGCAGCGAGAGGGGGATTCAGCCCCAGCATTTT.

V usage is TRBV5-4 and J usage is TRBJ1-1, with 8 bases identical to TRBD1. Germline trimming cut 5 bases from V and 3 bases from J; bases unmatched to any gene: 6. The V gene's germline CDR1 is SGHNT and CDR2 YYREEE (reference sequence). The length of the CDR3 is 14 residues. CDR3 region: CASSSDRAYTEAFF. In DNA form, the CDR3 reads TGTGCCAGCAGTTCGGACAGGGCATACACTGAAGCTTTCTTT.

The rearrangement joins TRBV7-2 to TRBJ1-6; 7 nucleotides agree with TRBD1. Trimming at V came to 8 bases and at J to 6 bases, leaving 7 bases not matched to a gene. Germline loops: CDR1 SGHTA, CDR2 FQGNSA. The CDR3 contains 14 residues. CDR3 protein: CASGPGQTNSPLHF. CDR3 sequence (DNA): TGTGCCAGCGGACCGGGACAGACTAATTCACCCCTCCACTTT.

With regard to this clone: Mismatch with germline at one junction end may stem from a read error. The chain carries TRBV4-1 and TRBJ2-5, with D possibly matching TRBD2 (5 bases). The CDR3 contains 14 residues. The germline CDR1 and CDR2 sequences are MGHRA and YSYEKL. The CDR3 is CASSQAEVQETQYF. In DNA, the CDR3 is TGTGCCAGCAGCCAAGCGGAGGTGCAAGAGACCCAGTACTTC.

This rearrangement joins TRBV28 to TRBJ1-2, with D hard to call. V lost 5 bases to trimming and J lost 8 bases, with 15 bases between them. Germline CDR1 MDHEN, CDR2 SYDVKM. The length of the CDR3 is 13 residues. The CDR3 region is CASSPRRGKGYTF. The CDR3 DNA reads TGTGCCAGCAGTCCCCGGAGAGGGAAAGGCTACACCTTC.

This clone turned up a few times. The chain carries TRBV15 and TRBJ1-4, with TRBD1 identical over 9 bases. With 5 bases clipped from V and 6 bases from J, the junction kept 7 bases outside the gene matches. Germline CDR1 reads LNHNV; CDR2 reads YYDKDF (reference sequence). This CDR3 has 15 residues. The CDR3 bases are TGTGCCACCAGCCAACGCGGGACAGGGTATGAAAAACTGTTTTTT. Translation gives CATSQRGTGYEKLFF.

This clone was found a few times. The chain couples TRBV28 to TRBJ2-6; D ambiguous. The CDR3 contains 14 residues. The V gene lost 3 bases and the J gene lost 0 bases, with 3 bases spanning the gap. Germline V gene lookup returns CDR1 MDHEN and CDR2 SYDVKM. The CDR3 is CASSFISGANVLTF. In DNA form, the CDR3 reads TGTGCCAGCAGTTTCATCTCTGGGGCCAACGTCCTGACTTTC. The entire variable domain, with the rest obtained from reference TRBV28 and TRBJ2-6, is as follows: DVKVTQSSRYLVKRTGEKVFLECVQDMDHENMFWYRQDPGLGLRLIYFSYDVKMKEKGDIPEGYSVSREKKERFSLILESASTNQTSMYLCASSFISGANVLTFGAGSRLTVL.